This T cell receptor beta chain was captured by sequencing in a study of blood T cells in healthy people across ages. Study-wide results and limits: In long-lived donors, naive CD4+ cell counts and diversity exceeded those of aged donors. Strong correlation linked observed beta diversity and percent naive T cells. While age rose, TCR beta diversity per million T cells dropped in a roughly linear way.

Using a J-beta primer mix together with a sample-barcoded 5' primer, a second PCR was run for about 7 to 12 cycles. There were at least 2.5 million CDR3-containing paired-end reads obtained from each sample. TCRdb recomputed calls from the 5' RACE reads with MiXCR, one row per CDR3 protein. The top ten clones hold 7.9% of a sample with roughly 1,500,000 distinct CDR3 sequences, approximately 42% of them seen once. About this clonotype: What it binds is unknown.

The CDR3 covers 16 residues. The germline V and J ends were trimmed by 6 bases and 0 bases, with 17 bases remaining between them. Germline V gives CDR1 SGHKS, CDR2 YYEKEE (reference sequence). This sequence was found in a woman younger than 35 in good health. The chain has TRBV5-5 and TRBJ2-3; D possibly corresponds to TRBD2 (5 bases). Sequencing was done on a sample of blood. The CDR3 DNA is TGTGCCAGCAAAATAACGGGAACCGCTAGCACAGATACGCAGTATTTT. This encodes CASKITGTASTDTQYF.